Detailed here is one TCR beta chain. At the DNA level, this CDR3 is encoded by other sequences in the same sample as well. These data belong to a study of blood T cell repertoires in COVID-19. Germline V lookup: CDR1 SGHRS, CDR2 YFSETQ. The CDR3 is 14 residues long. V lost 0 bases and J 2 bases, leaving 8 bases between the germline ends. Sequencing used immunoSEQ multiplex PCR; TCRdb keeps in-frame clones, though not all of them. The sample carries about 150,000 clones, around 83% recorded once. This rearrangement joins TRBV5-1 to TRBJ2-5, with D perhaps TRBD2 (5 bases). The sequenced sample consisted of peripheral blood. The TCR originated in a woman in her sixties or seventies with COVID-19, enrolled during active disease. CDR3 sequence reads: CASSLGGGQETQYF. The DNA for the CDR3 is TGCGCCAGCAGCTTGGGTGGAGGACAAGAGACCCAGTACTTC.